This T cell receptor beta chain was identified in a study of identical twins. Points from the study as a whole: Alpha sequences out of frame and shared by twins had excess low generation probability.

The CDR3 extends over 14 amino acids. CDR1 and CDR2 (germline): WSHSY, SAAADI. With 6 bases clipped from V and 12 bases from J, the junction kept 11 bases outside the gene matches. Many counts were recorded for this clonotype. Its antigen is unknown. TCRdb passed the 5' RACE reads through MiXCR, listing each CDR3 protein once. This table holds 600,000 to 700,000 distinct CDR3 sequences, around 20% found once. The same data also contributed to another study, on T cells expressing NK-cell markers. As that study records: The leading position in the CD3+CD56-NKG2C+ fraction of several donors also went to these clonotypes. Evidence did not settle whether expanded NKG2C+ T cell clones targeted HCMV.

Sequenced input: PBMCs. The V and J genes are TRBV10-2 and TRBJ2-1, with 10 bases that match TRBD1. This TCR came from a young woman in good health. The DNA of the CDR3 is TGCGCCAGCAGGGGGACAGGGGACACGAGGAGGCAGTTCTTC. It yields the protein CASRGTGDTRRQFF.